This T cell receptor (beta chain) appears in the sequencing data of a study of blood T cell repertoires in COVID-19. About the study: COVID-19 samples from acute and convalescent phases originated in the United States, Italy and Spain.

Repertoires were generated with immunoSEQ multiplex PCR, while TCRdb's copy carries only in-frame clones and drops some. This sample has about 190,000 clones; roughly four fifths occur once, and the top ten carry more than 4.5%. This clonotype was sampled from a woman under 40 with acute or convalescent COVID-19. The sequenced material came from peripheral blood.

DNA of the CDR3: TGTGCCAGCAGCCCAGGGAGGGGACTCCAAGAGACCCAGTACTTC. Its translation: CASSPGRGLQETQYF. The genes are TRBV11-2 and TRBJ2-5, with 7 bases identical to TRBD2. The V gene's germline CDR1 is SGHAT and CDR2 FQNNGV. The CDR3 has 15 amino acids. With V trimmed by 5 bases and J by 1 base, 7 bases remained unmatched.